The present entry profiles one TCR beta chain with its context. The data were produced by immunoSEQ multiplex PCR, yet TCRdb's version contains in-frame clones alone and is incomplete. The sample lists 2,500 to 3,000 clones; approximately 61% were seen once. The CDR3 spans 16 residues. V was shortened by 0 bases and J by 8 bases, with 19 bases between the two germline ends. Germline CDR1 is LNHNV and CDR2 is YYDKDF (reference sequence). The record originates from a study of somatic mutations in cytotoxic T cells in rheumatoid arthritis. About the study: Flow sorting at nearly 100% purity was applied to some V beta antibody-stained T-cell populations, which included V beta1+ cells sequenced for TCRB.

This TCR was sampled from a woman younger than 35 with rheumatoid arthritis. The chain has TRBV15 and TRBJ1-2; D is unresolved. The sample taken for sequencing was CD8+ T cells sorted from synovial fluid. CDR3 sequence: CATSRDSTRGSPGYTF. The CDR3 region has the DNA TGTGCCACCAGCAGAGATTCCACACGGGGTTCACCGGGCTACACCTTC.